This TCR beta chain derives from a study of patients and donors after allogeneic stem cell transplantation. The V and J ends lost 3 bases and 2 bases respectively, with 13 bases between them. Germline CDR1 MRHNA, CDR2 SNTAGT. This CDR3 contains 16 residues. TCRdb called the RT-PCR reads again in MiXCR, with one record for every CDR3 protein. Of 85,000 to 90,000 distinct CDR3 sequences in the sample, 48% are singletons; the top ten hold 60% to 65%. This sequence was found in a human donor who was either an allogeneic HSCT recipient or a stem cell or donor lymphocyte infusion donor (not recorded which). It is not recorded whose cells these are; they may come from a transplant donor. What was sequenced was blood, either unsorted or a sorted T cell fraction (not recorded which). The rearrangement links TRBV6-4 to TRBJ2-2; possibly TRBD1 for D (5 bases). The DNA of the CDR3 is TGTGCCAGCAGTGATCATCCAGGGTTAAACACCGGGGAGCTGTTTTTT. Translating it yields CASSDHPGLNTGELFF.